The rows below give T cell receptor beta chains drawn from one sample of a study of early T cells in non-severe SARS-CoV-2 infection. MiXCR, applied by TCRdb to the 5' RACE reads, yields one record per CDR3 protein. The profile covers some 29,000 distinct CDR3 sequences, with approximately 5.4% appearing a single time and 11% taken by the ten largest. Material for sequencing was whole blood. These receptors originate from an adult who was a healthcare worker with PCR-confirmed SARS-CoV-2 infection or an uninfected control (not recorded which). CDR3s leave out the opening cysteine and the closing phenylalanine or tryptophan. Clone size is shown for a subset of rows, as once, few, many or a class of expanded clone.

V	size	J	CDR3
TRBV6-6	many	TRBJ2-5	ASRRDGGQETQY
TRBV6-1	few	TRBJ2-1	ASRVGTGSYNEQF
TRBV6-5	many	TRBJ2-4	ASSPRVPKNIQY
TRBV11-2	many	TRBJ2-5	ASSFGVQETQY
TRBV12-3/TRBV12-4	NA	TRBJ1-1	ASRKTGETEAF
TRBV4-1	NA	TRBJ1-5	ASSQVGDGDSNQPQH
TRBV12-3/TRBV12-4	many	TRBJ1-1	ASSLSFSSSEAF
TRBV5-8	many	TRBJ1-5	ASNFKDSSSNQPQH
TRBV11-2	many	TRBJ1-1	ASSSRGTRNMNTEAF
TRBV20-1	NA	TRBJ2-1	SARPWTGSSYNEQF
TRBV20-1	many	TRBJ2-3	SLLLAGGADTQY
TRBV7-9	many	TRBJ2-5	ASSLGIEEALETQY
TRBV11-2	many	TRBJ1-1	ASSQAGFGTEAF
TRBV4-3	few	TRBJ2-7	ASSQGANYLYEQY
TRBV7-9	NA	TRBJ2-1	ASSRGRISNEQF
TRBV7-9	few	TRBJ1-2	ASSPGQHHGYT
TRBV20-1	many	TRBJ2-3	SARDRDRGTDTQY
TRBV9	many	TRBJ1-5	ASSVDLADGQPQH
TRBV5-5	NA	TRBJ2-3	VSSLATGSGDTQY
TRBV13	many	TRBJ2-6	ASSFARAGANVLT
TRBV7-6	many	TRBJ2-3	ASSLAASTDTQY
TRBV20-1	many	TRBJ1-5	SASNKQGSQPQH
TRBV10-3	many	TRBJ1-1	AISEQKNTEAF
TRBV12-3/TRBV12-4	many	TRBJ2-5	ASSLAGVQETQY
TRBV18	many	TRBJ1-1	ASSPGKNTEAF
TRBV27	NA	TRBJ2-7	ASSSGPYEQY
TRBV11-2	many	TRBJ2-5	ASSLGARGSQETQY
TRBV7-6	many	TRBJ2-1	ASSLGGTGLQRSSYNEQF
TRBV30	few	TRBJ1-5	AWRDPQVTQPQH
TRBV29-1	few	TRBJ2-7	SVAFSATYEQY
TRBV5-1	many	TRBJ2-1	ASNGQGAYNEQF
TRBV27	many	TRBJ1-2	ASTNPLSQGHGYT
TRBV6-2/TRBV6-3	many	TRBJ2-1	ASSYPVGLGYNEQF
TRBV5-4	NA	TRBJ2-7	ASSLSGTGEQY
TRBV5-5	few	TRBJ2-5	ASSSTSGPQETQY
TRBV7-2	few	TRBJ2-1	ASSLGLRAGGNEQF
TRBV20-1	few	TRBJ2-3	SAITNSDTQY
TRBV14	many	TRBJ2-7	ASSRAWGQATYEQY
TRBV6-1	many	TRBJ1-5	ASRLFQVGNQPQH
TRBV9	medium-sized	TRBJ1-1	ASSVEGTNTEAF
TRBV5-1	many	TRBJ1-1	ASSFLNGGNTEAF
TRBV7-2	many	TRBJ2-3	ASSNRLATDTQY
TRBV10-3	NA	TRBJ2-7	AIRETGGASYEQY
TRBV7-8	few	TRBJ2-5	ASSTWDRGRSRKTQY
TRBV20-1	many	TRBJ2-7	SAREGQGSHEQY
TRBV18	many	TRBJ2-3	ASSPMGAGGTDTQY
TRBV7-8	NA	TRBJ2-6	ASSLHLDSYSGANVLT
TRBV7-9	many	TRBJ2-5	ASSFGETQY
TRBV7-2	NA	TRBJ2-7	ASSLSGQGEQY
TRBV4-3	many	TRBJ2-6	ASSHEQDSSGANVLT
TRBV5-1	many	TRBJ1-2	ASSLVGRVGGYGYT
TRBV7-9	many	TRBJ1-4	ASSLGPGGEKLF
TRBV7-9	many	TRBJ1-4	ASSLIVGASEKLF
TRBV6-5	many	TRBJ2-3	ASSSTPGQPLRDTQY
TRBV12-3/TRBV12-4	many	TRBJ2-5	ASSTKETQY
TRBV5-4	few	TRBJ2-5	ASSTTSGGTPRAQY
TRBV7-8	many	TRBJ1-5	ASSLAGTGYSNQPQH
TRBV12-3/TRBV12-4	many	TRBJ1-5	ASSSTGDNQPQH
TRBV10-3	many	TRBJ1-4	AIKAGTNEKLF
TRBV7-9	NA	TRBJ1-4	ASSPPQGRNEKLF